Presented here are 10 T cell receptor beta chains from one specimen sequenced in a study of CD8 T cells in Susac syndrome. It was with random hexamers that roughly 0.45 to 1 ug RNA was reverse transcribed. TCRdb redid the calling of the immunoSEQ multiplex PCR reads with MiXCR, one entry per CDR3 protein. In the table there are roughly 130,000 distinct CDR3 sequences, approximately 94% of which are singletons. Sequencing used CD4+ T cells from PBMCs. All receptors come from a human donor with multiple sclerosis.

This clonotype was detected only once. This sequence joins TRBV20-1 and TRBJ2-1; D might be TRBD1 (5 bases). Germline CDR1 reads DFQATT; CDR2 reads SNEGSKA (reference sequence). This CDR3 is 15 amino acids long. Trimming shortened V by 1 base and J by 7 bases, and 17 bases separated the two germline ends. CDR3 in DNA: TGCAGTGCTAGAGGGGGCCAGTGGCCCAGGAATGAGCAGTTCTTC. Protein: CSARGGQWPRNEQFF.

The chain combines TRBV27 with TRBJ1-1; D remains unclear. With 8 bases removed from V and 1 base from J, the gap between germline ends came to 11 bases. Per germline, CDR1 MNHEY and CDR2 SMNVEV (reference sequence). CDR3 size: 13 residues. CDR3 sequence: CASRPGANTEAFF. CDR3 coding DNA: TGTGCCAGCCGCCCCGGAGCGAACACTGAAGCTTTCTTT.

V is TRBV5-1 and J is TRBJ2-5; the D call may be TRBD1 or TRBD2 (5 bases each). Germline lookup yields CDR1 SGHRS and CDR2 YFSETQ. The length of the CDR3 is 13 residues. V was cut by 8 bases and J by 2 bases, with 13 bases left in between. The DNA of the CDR3 is TGCGCCAGTCGCCGGGACGTTCAAGAGACCCAGTACTTC. This codes for CASRRDVQETQYF.

This clonotype has just one count. The chain combines TRBV5-1 with TRBJ1-3, with D unresolved. The CDR3 has 14 amino acids. Germline lookup yields CDR1 SGHRS and CDR2 YFSETQ. Trimming left V 4 bases short and J 4 bases short, with 12 bases between. CDR3 protein: CASSTGRFGNTIYF. The CDR3 DNA reads TGCGCCAGCAGCACCGGACGCTTCGGAAACACCATATATTTT. The full variable domain, in which reference TRBV5-1 and TRBJ1-3 provide the parts outside the CDR3, is KAGVTQTPRYLIKTRGQQVTLSCSPISGHRSVSWYQQTPGQGLQFLFEYFSETQRNKGNFPGRFSGRQFSNSRSEMNVSTLELGDSALYLCASSTGRFGNTIYFGEGSWLTVV.

This chain connects TRBV6-6 to TRBJ2-7, with 9 bases matching TRBD1. After removal of 5 bases from V and 12 bases from J, the junction contained 11 bases not matched to a gene. Per the germline V gene, CDR1 is MNHNY and CDR2 is SVGAGI (reference sequence). The CDR3 contains 13 residues. The CDR3 reads CASSGQGITGRYF. CDR3 DNA sequence: TGTGCCAGCAGTGGACAGGGGATAACGGGTCGGTACTTC.

The rearrangement joins TRBV6-5 to TRBJ1-1, with D uncertain. V dropped 6 bases and J dropped 5 bases, with 16 bases sitting between them. CDR3 length: 14 residues. CDR1 is MNHEY, CDR2 SVGAGI, per germline. CDR3 protein: CASRRAAVPTEAFF. Written as DNA, the CDR3 is TGTGCCAGCAGGCGCGCGGCAGTTCCAACTGAAGCTTTCTTT.

This rearrangement joins TRBV12-3 or TRBV12-4 to TRBJ1-1; no clear D. Trimming removed 8 bases at V and 5 bases at J, with 15 bases between. This CDR3 spans 13 amino acids. CDR3 loop: CASLWRSETEAFF. As DNA, the CDR3 is TGTGCCAGCTTATGGAGGAGTGAGACTGAAGCTTTCTTT.

J is TRBJ1-1 and V is TRBV18; perhaps TRBD1 as D (5 bases). The V gene lost 2 bases and the J gene lost 0 bases, with 13 bases spanning the gap. Germline CDR1 KGHSH, CDR2 LQKENI. This CDR3 contains 16 residues. Here the CDR3 DNA reads TGTGCCAGCTCACCAACCCCAGGGCCTTTGAACACTGAAGCTTTCTTT. Residues: CASSPTPGPLNTEAFF.

The rearrangement joins TRBV5-1 to TRBJ1-2; no clear D gene. Germline loops: CDR1 SGHRS, CDR2 YFSETQ. This CDR3 is 12 amino acids long. Trimming left V 4 bases short and J 7 bases short, with 11 bases between. CDR3 nucleotide sequence: TGCGCCAGCAGCGTGTCGGAGTCTGGCTACACCTTC. Amino acid sequence: CASSVSESGYTF.

The rearrangement joins TRBV5-4 to TRBJ2-3; D gene uncertain. Looked up from germline, CDR1 is SGHNT and CDR2 is YYREEE (reference sequence). The CDR3 is 11 amino acids. The V and J ends lost 4 bases and 7 bases respectively, with 7 bases between them. The CDR3 region has the DNA TGTGCCAGCAGCCGCAGGAATACGCAGTATTTT. Amino acids: CASSRRNTQYF.